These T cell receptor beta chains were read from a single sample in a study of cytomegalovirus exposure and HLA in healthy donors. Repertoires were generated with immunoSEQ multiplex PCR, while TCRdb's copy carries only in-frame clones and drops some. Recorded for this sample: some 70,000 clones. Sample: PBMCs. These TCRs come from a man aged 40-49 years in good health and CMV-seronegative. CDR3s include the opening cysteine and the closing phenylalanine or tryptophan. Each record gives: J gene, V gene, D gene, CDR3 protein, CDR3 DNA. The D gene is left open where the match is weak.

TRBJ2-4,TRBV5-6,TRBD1,CASSFRTGLNIQYF,TGTGCCAGCAGCTTCAGGACAGGGTTGAACATTCAGTACTTC
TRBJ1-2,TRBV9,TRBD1,CASSAQGFYGYTF,TGTGCCAGCAGCGCACAGGGGTTCTATGGCTACACCTTC
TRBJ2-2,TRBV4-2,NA,CASSPGGPEELFF,TGTGCCAGCAGCCCCGGGGGGCCGGAGGAGCTGTTTTTT
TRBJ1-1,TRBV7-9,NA,CASSLIGVNTEAFF,TGTGCCAGCTCCCTTATCGGAGTGAACACTGAAGCTTTCTTT
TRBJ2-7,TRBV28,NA,CASSSSGDPSYGQYF,TGTGCCAGCAGTTCTTCAGGGGACCCCTCCTACGGGCAGTACTTC
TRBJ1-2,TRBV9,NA,CASSVSPGGVGGYTF,TGTGCCAGCAGCGTCTCCCCTGGGGGGGTTGGGGGCTACACCTTC
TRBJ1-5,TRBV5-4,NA,CASSLAGGNQPQHF,TGTGCCAGCAGCTTGGCCGGGGGCAATCAGCCCCAGCATTTT
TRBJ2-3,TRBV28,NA,CASSPQALSTDTQYF,TGTGCCAGCAGCCCTCAGGCTCTGTCGACAGATACGCAGTATTTT
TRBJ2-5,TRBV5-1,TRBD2,CASSLVVAGGMKTQYF,TGCGCCAGCAGCTTGGTGGTAGCGGGGGGCATGAAGACCCAGTACTTC
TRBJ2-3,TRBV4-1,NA,CASSGARTDTQYF,TGCGCCAGCAGCGGAGCTCGCACAGATACGCAGTATTTT
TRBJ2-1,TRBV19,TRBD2,CASSIGTSGGNEQFF,TGTGCCAGTAGTATCGGGACTAGCGGGGGCAATGAGCAGTTCTTC
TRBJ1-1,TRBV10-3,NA,CAISGGGNTEAFF,TGTGCCATCAGTGGCGGAGGGAACACTGAAGCTTTCTTT
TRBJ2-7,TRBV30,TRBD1,CAWSGDRAGSYEQYF,TGTGCCTGGAGCGGCGACAGGGCTGGATCCTACGAGCAGTACTTC
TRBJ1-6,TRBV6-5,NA,CASSYESSYNSPLHF,TGTGCCAGCAGTTACGAGAGCTCCTATAATTCACCCCTCCACTTT
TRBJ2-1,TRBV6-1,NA,CASSEEGFDEQFF,TGTGCCAGCAGTGAAGAGGGGTTTGATGAGCAGTTCTTC
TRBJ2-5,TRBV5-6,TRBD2,CASSPAAGGPQETQYF,TGTGCCAGCAGCCCCGCGGCGGGGGGGCCTCAAGAGACCCAGTACTTC
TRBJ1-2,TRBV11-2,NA,CASSRDGQRGYTF,TGTGCCAGCAGCCGAGATGGACAGAGAGGCTACACCTTC
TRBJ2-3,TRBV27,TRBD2,CASSHGTSWYF,TGTGCCAGCAGTCACGGGACTAGCTGGTATTTT
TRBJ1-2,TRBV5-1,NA,CASRRGHPATF,TGCGCCAGCAGACGGGGACACCCCGCCACCTTC
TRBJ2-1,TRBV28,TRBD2,CASSRTLAGAINEQFF,TGTGCCAGCAGTCGAACACTAGCGGGGGCGATCAATGAGCAGTTCTTC
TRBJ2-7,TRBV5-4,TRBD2,CASSFSGGWGEQYF,TGTGCCAGCAGCTTCAGCGGGGGATGGGGCGAGCAGTACTTC
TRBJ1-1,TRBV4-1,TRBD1,CASSQSFGDRGPTEAFF,TGCGCCAGCAGCCAATCTTTTGGGGACAGGGGCCCCACTGAAGCTTTCTTT
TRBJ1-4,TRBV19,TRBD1,CASGQGPGEKLFF,TGTGCCAGTGGACAGGGGCCAGGAGAAAAACTGTTTTTT
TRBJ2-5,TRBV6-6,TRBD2,CASIGLAGGNQETQYF,TGTGCCAGCATTGGACTAGCGGGGGGGAACCAAGAGACCCAGTACTTC
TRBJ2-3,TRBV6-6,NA,CASSPGAGTTDTQYF,TGTGCCAGCAGTCCCGGGGCGGGAACCACAGATACGCAGTATTTT
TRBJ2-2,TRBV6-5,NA,CASSFVVGNPGELFF,TGTGCCAGCAGTTTTGTGGTCGGGAATCCCGGGGAGCTGTTTTTT
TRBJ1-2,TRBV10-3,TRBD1,CAISLGQGIPLSGYTF,TGTGCCATCAGTTTGGGACAGGGGATCCCACTCAGTGGCTACACCTTC
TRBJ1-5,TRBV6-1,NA,CASSEAPTGGPQHF,TGTGCCAGCAGTGAAGCCCCCACGGGGGGGCCCCAGCATTTT
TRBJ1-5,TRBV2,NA,CASSQGREGQPQHF,TGTGCCAGCAGCCAGGGGCGCGAGGGTCAGCCCCAGCATTTT
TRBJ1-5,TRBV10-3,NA,CAISEGQIPSPQHF,TGTGCCATCAGTGAGGGGCAGATCCCGTCGCCCCAGCATTTT
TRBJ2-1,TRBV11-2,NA,CASSRALNNEQFF,TGTGCCAGCAGCCGAGCACTGAACAATGAGCAGTTCTTC
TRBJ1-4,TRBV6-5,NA,CASRTGGRGKLFF,TGTGCCAGCAGGACGGGCGGGCGGGGAAAACTGTTTTTT
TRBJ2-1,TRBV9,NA,CASSPPGQTTYNEQFF,TGTGCCAGCAGCCCCCCGGGACAAACCACCTACAATGAGCAGTTCTTC
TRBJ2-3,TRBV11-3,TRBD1,CASSPGQGYSTDTQYF,TGTGCCAGCAGCCCCGGACAGGGGTATAGCACAGATACGCAGTATTTT
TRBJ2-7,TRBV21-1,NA,CASSLIADTFSYEQYF,TGTGCCAGCAGTCTCATAGCGGACACTTTCTCCTACGAGCAGTACTTC
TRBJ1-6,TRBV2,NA,CASRQRPYYNSPLHF,TGTGCCAGCAGACAGCGGCCATACTATAATTCACCCCTCCACTTT
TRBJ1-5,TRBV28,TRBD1,CASSLPRQGYNQPQHF,TGTGCCAGCAGTTTACCCAGACAGGGATACAATCAGCCCCAGCATTTT
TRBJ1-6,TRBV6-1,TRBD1,CASSEVGTGRTSPLHF,TGTGCCAGCAGTGAAGTAGGGACAGGGAGGACTTCACCCCTCCACTTT
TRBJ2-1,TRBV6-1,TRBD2,CASRAGLAGVPYYNEQFF,TGTGCCAGCCGTGCGGGACTAGCGGGGGTCCCATACTACAATGAGCAGTTCTTC
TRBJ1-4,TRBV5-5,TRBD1,CASSLEGAGGEKLFF,TGTGCCAGCAGCTTGGAGGGGGCCGGGGGTGAAAAACTGTTTTTT
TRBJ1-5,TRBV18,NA,CASSPRGVHNQPQHF,TGTGCCAGCTCACCACGGGGGGTACACAATCAGCCCCAGCATTTT
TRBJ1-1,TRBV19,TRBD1,CASRLTGGDTEAFF,TGTGCCAGTAGACTGACAGGGGGTGACACTGAAGCTTTCTTT
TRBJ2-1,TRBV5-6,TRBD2,CASSLRRLAGQFF,TGTGCCAGCAGCTTGAGACGACTAGCCGGGCAGTTCTTC
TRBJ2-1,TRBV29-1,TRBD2,CSVGFTGGSEQFF,TGCAGCGTTGGTTTTACGGGGGGTAGTGAGCAGTTCTTC
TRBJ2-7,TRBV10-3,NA,CAIRQAQSSYEQYF,TGTGCCATCAGGCAGGCTCAAAGCTCCTACGAGCAGTACTTC
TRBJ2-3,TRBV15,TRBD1,CATSPIRTGGTDTQYF,TGTGCCACCAGCCCCATCCGGACAGGGGGCACAGATACGCAGTATTTT
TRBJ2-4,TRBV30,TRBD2,CAWSVRRDYLNKKNIQYF,TGTGCCTGGAGTGTACGCCGGGACTACCTCAACAAGAAAAACATTCAGTACTTC
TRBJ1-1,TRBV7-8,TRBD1,CASSPRTGVNTEAFF,TGTGCCAGCAGCCCGAGGACAGGGGTGAACACTGAAGCTTTCTTT
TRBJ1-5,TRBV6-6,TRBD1,CASRQDRGSNQPQHF,TGTGCCAGCAGACAGGACAGGGGAAGCAATCAGCCCCAGCATTTT
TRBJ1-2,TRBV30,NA,CAWSRGANYGYTF,TGTGCCTGGAGTCGCGGGGCTAACTATGGCTACACCTTC
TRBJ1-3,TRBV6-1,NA,CASSETQESGNTIYF,TGTGCCAGCAGTGAGACACAGGAATCTGGAAACACCATATATTTT
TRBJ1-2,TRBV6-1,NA,CASSVGRPNYGYTF,TGTGCCAGCAGTGTGGGCAGGCCTAACTATGGCTACACCTTC
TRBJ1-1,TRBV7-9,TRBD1,CASRYTGGLLNTEAFF,TGTGCCAGCAGATATACAGGGGGTTTGTTGAACACTGAAGCTTTCTTT
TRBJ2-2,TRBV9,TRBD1,CASSVYRGLKAGELFF,TGTGCCAGCAGCGTCTACAGGGGATTGAAGGCCGGGGAGCTGTTTTTT
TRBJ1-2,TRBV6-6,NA,CASGSGRYTF,TGTGCCAGCGGTTCAGGGCGCTACACCTTC